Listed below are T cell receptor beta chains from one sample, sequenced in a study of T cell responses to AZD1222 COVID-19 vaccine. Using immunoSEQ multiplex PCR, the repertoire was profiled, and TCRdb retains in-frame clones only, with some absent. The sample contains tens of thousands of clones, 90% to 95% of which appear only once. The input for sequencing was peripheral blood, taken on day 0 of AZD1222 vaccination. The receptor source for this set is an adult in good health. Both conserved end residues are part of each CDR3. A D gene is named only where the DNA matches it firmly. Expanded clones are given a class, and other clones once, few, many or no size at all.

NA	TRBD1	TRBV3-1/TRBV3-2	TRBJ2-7	CASSQQGVSYEQYF	TGTGCCAGCAGCCAGCAGGGGGTCTCCTACGAGCAGTACTTC
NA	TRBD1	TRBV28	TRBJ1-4	CASSSWTGGKSEKLFF	TGTGCCAGCAGTTCTTGGACAGGGGGGAAGAGTGAAAAACTGTTTTTT
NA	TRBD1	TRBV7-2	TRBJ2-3	CASNEDRVGTQYF	TGTGCCAGCAACGAAGACAGGGTTGGGACGCAGTATTTT
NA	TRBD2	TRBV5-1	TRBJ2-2	CASSLGGLAGTGELFF	TGCGCCAGCAGCTTGGGAGGACTAGCGGGCACCGGGGAGCTGTTTTTT
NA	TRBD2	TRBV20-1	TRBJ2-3	CSASSGNTDTQYF	TGCAGTGCTAGTAGCGGGAACACAGATACGCAGTATTTT
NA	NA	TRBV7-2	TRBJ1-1	CASSLVYTEAFF	TGTGCCAGCAGCTTAGTTTACACTGAAGCTTTCTTT
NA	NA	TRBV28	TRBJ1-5	CASSSLDGLPQHF	TGTGCCAGCAGTTCCCTGGACGGGCTACCCCAGCATTTT
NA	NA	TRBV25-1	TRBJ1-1	CASSEYGGNTEAFF	TGTGCCAGCAGTGAATATGGGGGGAACACTGAAGCTTTCTTT
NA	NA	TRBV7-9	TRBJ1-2	CASTRGEGALGYTF	TGTGCCAGCACCCGTGGGGAAGGAGCCTTGGGCTACACCTTC
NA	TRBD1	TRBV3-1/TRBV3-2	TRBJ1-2	CASSRQGSDGYTF	TGTGCCAGCAGCCGACAGGGTTCTGATGGCTACACCTTC
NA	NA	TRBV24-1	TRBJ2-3	CATSRGGLTDTQYF	TGTGCCACCAGTAGGGGGGGCCTAACAGATACGCAGTATTTT
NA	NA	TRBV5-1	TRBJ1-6	CASSLEGVYNSPLHF	TGCGCCAGCAGCTTGGAGGGGGTCTATAATTCACCCCTCCACTTT
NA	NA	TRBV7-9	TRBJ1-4	CASSPHGGANEKLFF	TGTGCCAGCAGCCCGCACGGGGGAGCTAATGAAAAACTGTTTTTT
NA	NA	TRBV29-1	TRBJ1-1	CSVIRRLLNTEAFF	TGCAGCGTTATACGAAGACTCCTGAACACTGAAGCTTTCTTT
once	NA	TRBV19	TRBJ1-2	CASSLELNYGYTF	TGTGCCAGTAGTTTAGAACTCAACTATGGCTACACCTTC
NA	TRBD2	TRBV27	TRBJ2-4	CASSLSGGWDLAKNIQYF	TGTGCCAGCAGTTTATCGGGGGGGTGGGACCTAGCCAAAAACATTCAGTACTTC
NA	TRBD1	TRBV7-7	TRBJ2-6	CASSLAGDREAGANVLTF	TGTGCTAGCAGCTTAGCTGGGGACAGGGAGGCTGGGGCCAACGTCCTGACTTTC
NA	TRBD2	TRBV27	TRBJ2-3	CASSWGGYEDTQYF	TGTGCCAGCAGCTGGGGGGGTTACGAAGATACGCAGTATTTT
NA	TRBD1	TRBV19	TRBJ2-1	CASSKKTPGQGFNEQFF	TGTGCCAGTAGCAAAAAGACACCGGGACAGGGATTTAATGAGCAGTTCTTC
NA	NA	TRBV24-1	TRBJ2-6	CATSEPSRGGANVLTF	TGTGCCACCAGTGAGCCATCCAGGGGTGGGGCCAACGTCCTGACTTTC
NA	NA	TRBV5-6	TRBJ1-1	CASSLEIMGRRWAEAFF	TGTGCCAGCAGCTTGGAAATTATGGGTAGGAGGTGGGCTGAAGCTTTCTTT
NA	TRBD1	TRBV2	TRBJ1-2	CASSNGQGRYGYTF	TGTGCCAGCAGTAACGGACAGGGTCGCTATGGCTACACCTTC
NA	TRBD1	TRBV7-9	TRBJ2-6	CASSFPDRGNGANVLTF	TGTGCCAGCAGCTTCCCGGACAGGGGTAATGGGGCCAACGTCCTGACTTTC
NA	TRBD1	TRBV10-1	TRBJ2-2	CASSESRGQLRTGELFF	TGCGCCAGCAGTGAGTCGAGGGGACAGCTAAGGACCGGGGAGCTGTTTTTT
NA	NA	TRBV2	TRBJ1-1	CASSGLLQGTEAFF	TGTGCCAGCAGTGGGTTATTACAGGGTACTGAAGCTTTCTTT
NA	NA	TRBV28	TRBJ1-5	CASSPLLPGQPQHF	TGTGCCAGCAGTCCCCTTTTGCCGGGGCAGCCCCAGCATTTT
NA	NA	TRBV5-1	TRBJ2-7	CASSLDTSGEQYF	TGCGCCAGCAGCCTGGACACCTCGGGGGAGCAGTACTTC
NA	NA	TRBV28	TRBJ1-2	CASSPYGYGYTF	TGTGCCAGCAGTCCTTACGGCTACGGCTACACCTTC
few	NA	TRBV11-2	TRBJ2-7	CASRHRSGKYEQYF	TGTGCCAGCAGACACAGATCCGGTAAATACGAGCAGTACTTC
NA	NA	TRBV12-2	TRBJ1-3	CASGGTGQAPSGNTIYF	TGTGCAAGTGGGGGGACAGGACAGGCCCCCTCTGGAAACACCATATATTTT
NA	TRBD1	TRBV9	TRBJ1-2	CASSASGQSFGYTF	TGTGCCAGCAGCGCCTCGGGACAGTCCTTCGGCTACACCTTC
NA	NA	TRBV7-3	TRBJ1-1	CASSFRQNTEAFF	TGTGCCAGCAGCTTCCGACAGAACACTGAAGCTTTCTTT
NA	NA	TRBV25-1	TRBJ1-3	CASSEYGASLSGNTIYF	TGTGCCAGCAGTGAATATGGGGCCTCCTTATCTGGAAACACCATATATTTT
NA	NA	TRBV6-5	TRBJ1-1	CASSYSTVNTEAFF	TGTGCCAGCAGTTACTCGACAGTGAACACTGAAGCTTTCTTT
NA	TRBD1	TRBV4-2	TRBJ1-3	CASSQVTGAGNTIYF	TGTGCCAGCAGCCAGGTGACAGGGGCCGGAAACACCATATATTTT
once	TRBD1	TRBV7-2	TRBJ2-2	CASSFNRGQNTGELFF	TGTGCCAGCAGCTTCAACAGGGGCCAAAACACCGGGGAGCTGTTTTTT
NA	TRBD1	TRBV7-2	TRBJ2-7	CASRSSTGFGEQYF	TGTGCCAGCAGATCCTCGACAGGGTTCGGGGAGCAGTACTTC
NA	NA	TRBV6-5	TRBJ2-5	CASSSPYRARRETQYF	TGTGCCAGCAGTTCGCCGTACAGGGCCCGACGGGAGACCCAGTACTTC
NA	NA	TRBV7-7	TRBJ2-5	CASSLDRQETQYF	TGTGCTAGCAGCTTAGACAGACAAGAGACCCAGTACTTC
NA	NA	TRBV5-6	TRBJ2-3	CASGSRDTQYF	TGTGCCAGCGGATCCAGAGATACGCAGTATTTT
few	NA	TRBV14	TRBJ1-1	CASSQVFSNTEAFF	TGTGCCAGCAGCCAAGTTTTCTCGAACACTGAAGCTTTCTTT
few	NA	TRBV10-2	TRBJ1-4	CASTRQSRGELFF	TGCGCCAGCACTAGACAGTCCCGAGGGGAACTGTTTTTT
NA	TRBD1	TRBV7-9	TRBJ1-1	CASSHRQGGTEAFF	TGTGCCAGCAGCCACAGACAGGGCGGCACTGAAGCTTTCTTT
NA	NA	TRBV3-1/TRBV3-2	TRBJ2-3	CASSQGRGMFRNTDTQYF	TGTGCCAGCAGCCAAGGACGGGGGATGTTCAGGAACACAGATACGCAGTATTTT
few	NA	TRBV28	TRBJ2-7	CASRPVTVGGSYEQYF	TGTGCCAGCAGACCGGTGACTGTCGGGGGCTCCTACGAGCAGTACTTC
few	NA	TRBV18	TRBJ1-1	CASSPGTLNTEAFF	TGTGCCAGCTCACCAGGAACTTTGAACACTGAAGCTTTCTTT
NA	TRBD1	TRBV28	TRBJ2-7	CASSSGQGGHEQYF	TGTGCCAGCAGTTCCGGACAAGGGGGCCACGAGCAGTACTTC
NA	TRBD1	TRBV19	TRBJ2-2	CASSVTGVGELFF	TGTGCCAGTAGCGTAACAGGGGTCGGGGAGCTGTTTTTT
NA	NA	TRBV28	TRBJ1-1	CASSFTWGLMNTEAFF	TGTGCCAGCAGTTTTACATGGGGCCTAATGAACACTGAAGCTTTCTTT
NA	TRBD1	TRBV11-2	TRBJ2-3	CASSLDTGTGRDTQYF	TGTGCCAGCAGCTTAGACACCGGGACAGGGAGAGATACGCAGTATTTT
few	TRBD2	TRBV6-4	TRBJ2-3	CASSDGGDTDTQYF	TGTGCCAGCAGTGACGGGGGGGACACAGATACGCAGTATTTT